This T cell receptor beta chain comes out of a study of cytomegalovirus exposure and HLA in healthy donors. Germline V lookup: CDR1 SEHNR, CDR2 FQNEAQ (reference sequence). V was clipped by 2 bases and J by 10 bases, with 9 bases between them. This CDR3 has 12 residues. Only a few counts were recorded for this clone. The antigen is not known. Primers for the PCR totalled 60 Vbeta and 13 Jbeta. TCRdb's copy holds only in-frame clones and misses some; the assay was immunoSEQ multiplex PCR. This table holds about 98,000 clones, under 80% found once. The study's findings and limits: CMV serostatus was the only immune exposure information that was available. Association with HLA alleles at 0.05 false discovery rate was found for 17,000 or so TCR beta sequences in a later analysis.

The sample taken for sequencing was PBMCs. The receptor comes from a human donor in good health. The rearrangement joins TRBV7-9 to TRBJ2-1, with D perhaps matching TRBD1 (6 bases). Written as DNA, the CDR3 is TGTGCCAGCAGCTTAACGGGACACGAGCAGTTCTTC. Translation: CASSLTGHEQFF.